This T cell receptor beta chain was sequenced in a study of cytomegalovirus exposure and HLA in healthy donors. Across the study: Of the donors genotyped, about 410 in all, around 76% fell in the Caucasian-associated ancestry cluster.

General study results and limits: Presence/absence results assume similar sequencing depth per donor, which may not hold. Rare TCR sequences dominated, though some public TCRs recurred in many donors. One cluster of highly shared sequence variants probably arose as a sequencing artifact.

A multiplex PCR was run with 60 Vbeta primers and 13 Jbeta primers. TCRdb keeps only in-frame clones here, not all; method: immunoSEQ multiplex PCR. The sample shows roughly 200,000 clones, around four fifths of them seen only once. This clone was found once. Antigen unknown. Sequences were obtained from PBMCs. The source is a woman between 35 and 50 years old in good health and CMV-seronegative.

The CDR3 coding sequence is TGTGCCAGCAGCCCGGGGACTACTAACGCCATATATTTT. Encoded protein: CASSPGTTNAIYF. This sequence joins TRBV7-7 and TRBJ1-3; D possibly corresponds to TRBD1 (5 bases). Germline V gene data show CDR1 as SSHAT and CDR2 as FNYEAQ (reference sequence). V lost 5 bases to trimming and J lost 11 bases, with 16 bases between them. The length of the CDR3 is 13 residues.